The clone carrying this T cell receptor (beta chain) is a singleton in its sample. Its antigen is as yet unknown. Germline and junction disagree at one end, which may indicate a read error. CDR3 and TCR beta VDJ profiling relied on genomic DNA as the template. A single record per CDR3 protein comes from TCRdb applying MiXCR to the reads. In the table there are about 200,000 distinct CDR3 sequences, 65% of which are singletons. The data are from a study of CD8+CD57+ T cells in acquired aplastic anemia. As for the study in general: DNA per sorted CD4+ or CD8+ sample ranged about 0.17 to 27.4 ug, averaging roughly 3.5 ug. Findings and caveats of the study: Sharing between patients and controls was observed for twenty-nine CD8+ CDR3 sequences.

Whoever was chosen for sequencing had shown CD8+CD57+ cell expansion by flow cytometry. The patients all had a severe acquired aplastic anemia diagnosis. In germline, CDR1 is ENHRY, CDR2 SYGVKD. The CDR3 totals 14 residues. The receptor was isolated from a human donor with aplastic anemia. Sequencing was done on a sample of sorted CD4+, CD8+, or CD8+CD57+ T cells (not recorded which) from PBMCs. V usage is TRBV10-3 and J usage is TRBJ1-1; weak D call: TRBD1 (5 bases). CDR3 loop: CAIKEVQGNTEALF. The CDR3 region has the DNA TGTGCCATCAAGGAGGTTCAGGGAAACACTGAAGCTCTCTTT.